This record covers a single T cell receptor beta chain. The CDR3 spans 17 residues. Trimming pared 4 bases from V and 1 base from J, leaving 17 bases between. Germline lookup yields CDR1 SGHDN and CDR2 FVKESK. In the study's own analysis: Junction-only sequences without quality scores came from ImmunoSEQ, so filtering differed. The method was immunoSEQ multiplex PCR; TCRdb's version includes in-frame clones alone and lacks a portion of them. That table supplies the V and J calls and clone size; D and trimming were determined from the DNA. The profile shows 2 million to 2.5 million clones, 80% to 95% of them singletons. These data belong to a study of shared clonotypes between healthy human individuals. Study-wide context: The study used three CD4 naive, three CD4 memory, two CD8 naive and one CD8 memory plate per donor.

Sequenced: naive CD4+ T cells from PBMCs. The subset: CD45RA+ positively selected. The chain links TRBV14 to TRBJ2-1; D perhaps matches TRBD2 (6 bases). The clonotype originates from a man aged 18 to 29 in good health. Some clones in this sample may be carry-over from other donors' samples. In DNA form, the CDR3 reads TGTGCCAGCAGCCCCAGGCTAGCGTCGATTTCCTACAATGAGCAGTTCTTC. Amino acid sequence: CASSPRLASISYNEQFF.